This T cell receptor beta chain was identified in a study of response to subunit inactivated influenza vaccine. TCRdb reprocessed the RT-PCR reads with MiXCR, giving one entry per CDR3 protein. The table lists 450,000 to 600,000 distinct CDR3 sequences, approximately 7.2% of them singletons. The CDR3 is 16 amino acids. Trimming took 1 base from V and 4 from J, leaving 14 bases between them. Germline V gene data show CDR1 as SEHNR and CDR2 as FQNEAQ (reference sequence). Specimen: PBMCs from blood, collected about 24 months after vaccination. The source of this sequence is a man between 50 and 75 years old who received an inactivated influenza vaccine. This chain links TRBV7-9 with TRBJ1-5, with a possible D match to TRBD1 (5 bases). The CDR3, as DNA: TGTGCCAGCAGCTTAGGCGGGGCAGGCCCTAATCAGCCCCAGCATTTT. It is translated as CASSLGGAGPNQPQHF.